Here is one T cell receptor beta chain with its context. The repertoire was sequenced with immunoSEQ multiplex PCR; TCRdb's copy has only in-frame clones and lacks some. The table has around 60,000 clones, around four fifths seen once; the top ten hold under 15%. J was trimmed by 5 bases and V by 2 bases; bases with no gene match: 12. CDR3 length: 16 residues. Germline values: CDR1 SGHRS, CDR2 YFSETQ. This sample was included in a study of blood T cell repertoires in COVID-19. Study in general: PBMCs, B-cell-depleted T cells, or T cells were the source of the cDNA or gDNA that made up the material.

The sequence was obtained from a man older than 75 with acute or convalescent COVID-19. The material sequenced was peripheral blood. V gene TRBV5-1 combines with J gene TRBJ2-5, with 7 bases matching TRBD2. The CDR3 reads CASSFRAGSAGETQYF. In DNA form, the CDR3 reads TGCGCCAGCAGCTTTCGAGCGGGGAGCGCCGGGGAGACCCAGTACTTC.